The next 17 T cell receptor beta chains were all read from a single sample in a study of STAT3 mutations in large granular lymphocyte leukemia. General study results and limits: Every T-cell large granular lymphocyte leukemia patient had at least one immunodominant TCR beta clonotype.

Measured with immunoSEQ multiplex PCR; TCRdb has only the in-frame clones, and not every one. The sample includes around 29,000 clones, approximately 86% of them seen just once. Their antigens are not known. The sequenced sample was peripheral blood mononuclear cells. The receptors were gathered from a man in his sixties with T-cell large granular lymphocyte leukemia. Some clones in this sample may be carry-over from other donors' samples.

CDR3 region: CASSPLGGPGSSYNEQFF. The CDR3 DNA is TGTGCCAGCTCACCTTTAGGAGGGCCGGGGAGCTCCTACAATGAGCAGTTCTTC. The gene calls are TRBV18 and TRBJ2-1; maybe TRBD2 (6 bases). Germline lookup yields CDR1 KGHSH and CDR2 LQKENI. V dropped 3 bases and J dropped 0 bases, with 18 bases sitting between them. This CDR3 comprises 18 residues. Drawing the rest from reference TRBV18 and TRBJ2-1, the complete variable domain is NAGVMQNPRHLVRRRGQEARLRCSPMKGHSHVYWYRQLPEEGLKFMVYLQKENIIDESGMPKERFSAEFPKEGPSILRIQQVVRGDSAAYFCASSPLGGPGSSYNEQFFGPGTRLTVL.

The V and J genes are TRBV4-3 and TRBJ2-3, with 7 bases fitting TRBD1. Looked up from germline, CDR1 is LGHNA and CDR2 is YSLEER. The CDR3 extends over 14 amino acids. The V gene end was trimmed by 5 bases and the J gene end by 4 bases; junction bases not matched to a gene: 6. DNA for the CDR3: TGCGCCAGCAGCTTAACAGGGGTCCCAGATACGCAGTATTTT. Residues: CASSLTGVPDTQYF.

The chain recombines TRBV19 with TRBJ1-1; D uncertain. V shed 7 bases and J shed 7 bases, with 13 bases lying between them. Germline loops: CDR1 LNHDA, CDR2 SQIVND (reference sequence). This CDR3 is 12 amino acids long. The CDR3 protein is CASTPLDGEAFF. For the CDR3, the DNA is TGTGCCAGTACTCCCCTTGACGGTGAAGCTTTCTTT. Complete variable domain (other parts from reference TRBV19 and TRBJ1-1): DGGITQSPKYLFRKEGQNVTLSCEQNLNHDAMYWYRQDPGQGLRLIYYSQIVNDFQKGDIAEGYSVSREKKESFPLTVTSAQKNPTAFYLCASTPLDGEAFFGQGTRLTVV.

V usage is TRBV5-1 and J usage is TRBJ1-4; tentative D call: TRBD1 (5 bases). V lost 0 bases and J lost 4, with 7 bases in between. Looked up from germline, CDR1 is SGHRS and CDR2 is YFSETQ. This CDR3 is 14 amino acids long. CDR3 in amino acids: CASSLGGDNEKLFF. The CDR3 DNA sequence: TGCGCCAGCAGCTTGGGAGGGGATAATGAAAAACTGTTTTTT.

This clone was recorded only once. The chain couples TRBV30 to TRBJ2-1; 8 positions match TRBD1. Germline CDR1 and CDR2: GTSNPN and SVGIG (reference sequence). The CDR3 contains 14 residues. V dropped 5 bases and J dropped 4; count of bases not matched to a gene: 7. In DNA form, the CDR3 reads TGTGCCTGGGTGGCCAGGGGGCGGTACAATGAGCAGTTCTTC. It yields the protein CAWVARGRYNEQFF.

As DNA, the CDR3 is TGTGCCAGCAGCTTGGTAGCGGGGGGGGGAGAGACCCAGTACTTC. It translates to CASSLVAGGGETQYF. V is TRBV5-4 and J is TRBJ2-5, with TRBD2 matching 11 bases. Germline assignment: CDR1 SGHNT and CDR2 YYREEE (reference sequence). The CDR3 is 15 residues long. The V and J ends lost 0 bases and 4 bases, in that order; junction bases with no gene match: 2.

The chain is built from TRBV18 and TRBJ2-7; D unresolved. CDR3 length: 15 amino acids. V was shortened by 3 bases and J by 5 bases, with 17 bases between the two germline ends. In germline, CDR1 is KGHSH, CDR2 LQKENI. CDR3 in DNA: TGTGCCAGCTCACCGTTCGCCCTGGGCATGGACGAGCAGTACTTC. Amino acids: CASSPFALGMDEQYF.

The chain employs TRBV29-1 and TRBJ2-2; 9 bases are shared with TRBD1. The CDR3 covers 13 residues. V dropped 7 bases and J dropped 5; count of bases not matched to a gene: 5. Germline V CDR1 and CDR2: SQVTM, ANQGSEA. The DNA for the CDR3 is TGCAGCGCGGACAGGGGAAGGACCGGGGAGCTGTTTTTT. It translates to CSADRGRTGELFF.

This clone was recorded only once. The gene calls are TRBV6-1 and TRBJ2-7; TRBD1 matches 9 bases. There are 15 residues in the CDR3. CDR1 is MNHNS and CDR2 is SASEGT in the germline V gene. The trim removed 4 bases at V and 6 bases at J, leaving 10 bases unmatched. The CDR3 bases are TGTGCCAGCAGTGGATCCGGGACAGGGAGCGGCGAGCAGTACTTC. Protein sequence: CASSGSGTGSGEQYF.

The gene calls are TRBV7-9 and TRBJ2-7; the D is unclear. The CDR3 has 11 residues. Per germline, CDR1 SEHNR and CDR2 FQNEAQ (reference sequence). V was trimmed by 5 bases and J by 2 bases, leaving 4 bases between them. CDR3 residues: CASSVTYEQYF. In nucleotides, the CDR3 is TGTGCCAGCAGCGTCACCTACGAGCAGTACTTC.

V and J are TRBV7-9 and TRBJ2-5; D call uncertain. The germline gives CDR1 SEHNR, CDR2 FQNEAQ (reference sequence). V lost 1 base and J 4 bases, leaving 4 bases between the germline ends. This CDR3 region has 12 residues. For the CDR3, the DNA is TGTGCCAGCAGCTTAGACCGAGAGACCCAGTACTTC. Encoded protein: CASSLDRETQYF.

The J gene is TRBJ1-2, the V gene TRBV7-9; TRBD1 matches at 7 bases. Germline CDR1 SEHNR, CDR2 FQNEAQ (reference sequence). The J segment lost 8 bases and the V segment lost 4 bases, leaving 4 bases of the junction unmatched. CDR3 size: 12 residues. The CDR3 here is CASSSRTGGYTF. For the CDR3, the DNA is TGTGCCAGCAGCTCCCGGACAGGCGGCTACACCTTC.

This chain links TRBV25-1 with TRBJ1-2; D may be TRBD1 (5 bases). The germline V and J ends were trimmed by 8 bases and 7 bases, with 17 bases remaining between them. Germline CDR1 reads MGHDK; CDR2 reads SYGVNS. The CDR3 length is 13 residues. CDR3 DNA: TGTGCCAGCCTCACGGGGGGAATGGGTGGCTACACCTTC. It is translated as CASLTGGMGGYTF.

The rearrangement joins TRBV5-1 to TRBJ1-2; possibly TRBD1 for D (5 bases). V lost 0 bases to trimming and J lost 4 bases, with 10 bases between them. In germline, CDR1 is SGHRS, CDR2 YFSETQ. This CDR3 region has 14 residues. The CDR3 loop is CASSLVKGAYGYTF. The CDR3 nucleotides are TGCGCCAGCAGCTTGGTGAAAGGGGCCTATGGCTACACCTTC.

This chain joins TRBV25-1 and TRBJ2-7; TRBD2 matches at 7 bases. Trimming removed 6 bases from V and 7 bases from J; junction bases left unmatched: 15. The CDR3 spans 15 residues. Germline V gene sequence: CDR1 MGHDK, CDR2 SYGVNS. CDR3 sequence reads: CASREGPGLLREQYF. The CDR3 region has the DNA TGTGCCAGCAGAGAGGGCCCGGGACTACTCCGGGAGCAGTACTTC.

The chain couples TRBV2 to TRBJ2-5; 8 positions agree with TRBD1. The V gene end was trimmed by 3 bases and the J gene end by 3 bases; junction bases not matched to a gene: 6. Germline values: CDR1 SNHLY, CDR2 FYNNEI. CDR3 length: 15 amino acids. For the CDR3, the DNA is TGTGCCAGCAGTGATCTCGAGACAGGGGAAGAGACCCAGTACTTC. This encodes CASSDLETGEETQYF.

This clone was seen a handful of times. CDR3 sequence reads: CASTRGDANTGELFF. The CDR3 DNA is TGCGCCAGCACCCGGGGGGACGCGAACACCGGGGAGCTGTTTTTT. This rearrangement joins TRBV5-1 to TRBJ2-2, with TRBD2 matching 7 bases. Per germline, CDR1 SGHRS and CDR2 YFSETQ. This CDR3 has 15 amino acids. Losses at the gene ends were 6 bases for V and 0 bases for J; bases not matched to a gene: 5.